This T cell receptor beta chain was sequenced during a study of PD-L1 blockade in urothelial cancer (TCRdb year 2017). Broadly, across the study: Therapy was started at some point between 2014 and 2016 for all patients, and atezolizumab 1,200 mg was administered intravenously every 3 weeks. About nine tenths of the roughly 29 patients were males with bladder-origin urothelial cancer, and 18 of 29 reported a prior smoking history. Durable clinical benefit was achieved by nine patients and was not achieved by 20 patients. Patients had an ECOG performance status of 0 or 1 and had received between 0 and 3 prior chemotherapy regimens. Pretreatment blood TCR-seq was available for twenty-nine patients, at least one posttreatment blood collection was obtained for some 24 patients, and tumor TCR-seq was available for some 24 patients. Whole exome sequencing and RNA sequencing of pretreatment tumors were performed alongside TCR sequencing in the same patients. TCR sequencing covered pretreatment tumor samples and matched, serially collected peripheral blood taken before and after atezolizumab treatment. Blood samples were analyzed at 3 weeks after treatment start (second dose) and at 6 weeks after treatment start. Durable clinical benefit was defined as progression-free survival longer than 6 months, and TCR features were also tested against progression-free and overall survival. The study, an exploratory multi-omic analysis, examined somatic, immune and clinical correlates of response to PD-L1 blockade with atezolizumab in urothelial cancer. A median of approximately 140,000 T cells and just over 80,000 unique TCRs was obtained from blood samples, and a median clonality of approximately 0.08 was observed. Findings and caveats that apply to the study as a whole: A pretreatment peripheral blood TCR clonality below the median was linked to improved progression-free and overall survival. Among patients with durable benefit, tumor-associated TCR clones showed greater expansion in peripheral blood 3 weeks after treatment started (n of about 20, p = 0.022). Because the sample size was small (n ≈ 29) and many of the analyses were exploratory, the results are meant to be hypothesis-generating.

The label giving this sample's time point can be read as: pretreatment peripheral blood. A cohort of more than 25 patients with locally advanced or metastatic urothelial carcinoma, treated at Memorial Sloan Kettering on a trial protocol, was included. Peripheral blood mononuclear cells were collected pretreatment and during treatment, with between 1 and 8 total time points per patient. The Qiagen DNeasy Blood extraction kit was used to purify genomic DNA from total PBMCs and tumor samples. Collected pretreatment and during treatment, PBMCs were isolated and stored as previously described. Comments on this clone: Its antigen is unknown. No base-level quality is on record; no much larger clone is a single base apart.

From the germline V gene, CDR1 is MDHEN and CDR2 is SYDVKM. After removal of 1 base from V and 10 bases from J, the junction retains 10 bases not matched to a gene. From the cysteine through the phenylalanine, the CDR3 covers 16 amino acids. Left in the record is the CDR3 DNA by itself, 48 bases read in frame from the first base. To estimate absolute template abundance from read counts, synthetic TCR analog templates were spiked into each PCR. The immunoSEQ assay was used to amplify TCRbeta CDR3 regions from genomic DNA with bias-controlled V and J gene primers. Sequencing of rearranged TCRbeta segments was performed at approximately 20X coverage. In the paper's pipeline: Clustering was used to correct sequencing errors, and CDR3s were annotated against IMGT so that V, D and J genes could be assigned. Only productive TCRbeta rearrangements were used in downstream analyses, excluding out-of-frame or stop-codon sequences. Clonality was computed as one minus Shannon entropy normalized by the log of the number of unique productive sequences. Fisher's exact test with Benjamini-Hochberg correction, at a threshold of adjusted p below 0.01, was used to find clones that differed between time points or between blood and tumor. As stored in TCRdb, this immuneACCESS dataset retains in-frame rearrangements with V and J assigned. A fraction of the clones does not appear; measured against another copy, unresolved V genes explain less than half of the discrepancy, and the remainder lacks a known reason. V and J calls and clone size come straight from that table; D and trimming were deduced from the DNA. For this sample the table gives tens of thousands of clones, of which roughly 82% were detected only once. Roughly 7% of the sample rests with the top ten.

The TCR sequence derives from a man between 60 and 75 years old with urothelial cancer. In this chain, TRBV28 is recombined with TRBJ1-6; TRBD1 aligns with 7 central bases. The material sequenced was PBMCs, taken around atezolizumab (anti-PD-L1) treatment. The sequence in DNA is TGTGCCAGCAGTTTATTTCGGCGGACAGGTAACTCACCCCTCCACTTT. Translation gives CASSLFRRTGNSPLHF.